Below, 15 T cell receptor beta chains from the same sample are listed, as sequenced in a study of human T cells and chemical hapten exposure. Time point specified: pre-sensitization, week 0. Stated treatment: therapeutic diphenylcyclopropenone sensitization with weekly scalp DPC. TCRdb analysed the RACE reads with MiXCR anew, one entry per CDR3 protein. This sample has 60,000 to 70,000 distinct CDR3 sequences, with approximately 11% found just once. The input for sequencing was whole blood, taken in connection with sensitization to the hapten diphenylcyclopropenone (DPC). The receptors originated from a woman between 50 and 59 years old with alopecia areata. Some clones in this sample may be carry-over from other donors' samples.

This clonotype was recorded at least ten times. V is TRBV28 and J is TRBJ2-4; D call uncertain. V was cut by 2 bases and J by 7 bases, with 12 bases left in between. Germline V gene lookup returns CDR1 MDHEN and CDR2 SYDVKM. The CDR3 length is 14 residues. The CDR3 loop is CASSLMTPRNIQYF. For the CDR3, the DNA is TGTGCCAGCAGTTTAATGACTCCCAGGAACATTCAGTACTTC.

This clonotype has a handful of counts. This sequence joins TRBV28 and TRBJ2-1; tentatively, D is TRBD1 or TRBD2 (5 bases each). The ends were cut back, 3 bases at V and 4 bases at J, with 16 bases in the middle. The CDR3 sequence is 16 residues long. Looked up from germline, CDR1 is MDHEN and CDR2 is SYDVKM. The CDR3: CASSFRLQGRYNEQFF. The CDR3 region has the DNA TGTGCCAGCAGTTTCCGACTCCAGGGACGGTACAATGAGCAGTTCTTC. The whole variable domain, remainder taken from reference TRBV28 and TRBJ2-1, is DVKVTQSSRYLVKRTGEKVFLECVQDMDHENMFWYRQDPGLGLRLIYFSYDVKMKEKGDIPEGYSVSREKKERFSLILESASTNQTSMYLCASSFRLQGRYNEQFFGPGTRLTVL.

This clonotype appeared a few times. The CDR3, as DNA: TGTGCCAGCAGTTTAGATACGGGGATCAGCACTGAAGCTTTCTTT. Encoded protein: CASSLDTGISTEAFF. V gene TRBV12-3 or TRBV12-4 combines with J gene TRBJ1-1; D is unclear. The CDR3 has 15 amino acids. Trimming stripped 1 base from V and 4 bases from J, with 13 bases between.

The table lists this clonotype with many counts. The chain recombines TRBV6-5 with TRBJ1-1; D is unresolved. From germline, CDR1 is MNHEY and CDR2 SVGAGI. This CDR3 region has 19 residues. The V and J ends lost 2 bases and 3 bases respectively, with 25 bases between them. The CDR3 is CASSYRETGGPGGDTEAFF. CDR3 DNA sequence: TGTGCCAGCAGTTACAGAGAAACGGGCGGGCCCGGCGGGGACACTGAAGCTTTCTTT.

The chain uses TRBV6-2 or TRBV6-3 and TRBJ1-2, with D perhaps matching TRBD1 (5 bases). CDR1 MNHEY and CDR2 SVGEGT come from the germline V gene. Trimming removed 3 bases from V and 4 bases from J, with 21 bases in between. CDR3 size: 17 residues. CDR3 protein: CASSYVAASLTGYGYTF. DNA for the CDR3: TGTGCCAGCAGTTATGTCGCAGCCAGCCTAACAGGCTATGGCTACACCTTC.

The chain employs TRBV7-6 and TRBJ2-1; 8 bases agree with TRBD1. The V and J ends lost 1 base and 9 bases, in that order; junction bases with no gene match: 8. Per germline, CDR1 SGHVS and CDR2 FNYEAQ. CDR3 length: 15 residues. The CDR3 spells CASSLGAGGSVEQFF. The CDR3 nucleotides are TGTGCCAGCAGCTTAGGGGCAGGGGGCTCGGTTGAGCAGTTCTTC.

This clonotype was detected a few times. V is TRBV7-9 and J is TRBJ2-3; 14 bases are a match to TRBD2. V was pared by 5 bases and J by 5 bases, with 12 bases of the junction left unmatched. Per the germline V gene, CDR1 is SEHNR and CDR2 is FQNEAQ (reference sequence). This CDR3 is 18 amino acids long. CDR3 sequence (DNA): TGTGCCAGCAGCGTATCTAGGACTAGCGGGAGGTCTGGAGATACGCAGTATTTT. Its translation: CASSVSRTSGRSGDTQYF.

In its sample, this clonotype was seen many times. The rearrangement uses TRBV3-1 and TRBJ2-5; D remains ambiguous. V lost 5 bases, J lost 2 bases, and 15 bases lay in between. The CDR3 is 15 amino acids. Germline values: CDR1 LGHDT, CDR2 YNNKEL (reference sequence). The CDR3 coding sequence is TGTGCCAGCAGCTCCCGATCCCCCCCACAAGAGACCCAGTACTTC. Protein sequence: CASSSRSPPQETQYF.

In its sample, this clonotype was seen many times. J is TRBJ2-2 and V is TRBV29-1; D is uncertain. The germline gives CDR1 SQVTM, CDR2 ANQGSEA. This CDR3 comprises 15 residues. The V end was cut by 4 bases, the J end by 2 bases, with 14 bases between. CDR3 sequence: CSVGVGRPNTGELFF. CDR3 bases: TGCAGCGTTGGGGTAGGGCGACCAAACACCGGGGAGCTGTTTTTT.

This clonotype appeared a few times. CDR3 coding DNA: TGTGCCAGCAGCGTAGCTGGAGGGGGGACCACCGGGGAGCTGTTTTTT. Encoded protein: CASSVAGGGTTGELFF. The J gene is TRBJ2-2, the V gene TRBV9, with D perhaps TRBD1 or TRBD2 (6 bases each). V was shortened by 0 bases and J by 4 bases, with 13 bases between the two germline ends. Germline-derived CDR1 and CDR2 are SGDLS and YYNGEE. The CDR3 length is 16 residues.

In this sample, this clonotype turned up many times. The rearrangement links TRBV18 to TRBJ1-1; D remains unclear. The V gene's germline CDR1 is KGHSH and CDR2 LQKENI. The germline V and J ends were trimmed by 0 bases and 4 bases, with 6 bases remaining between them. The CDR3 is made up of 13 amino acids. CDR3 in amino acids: CASSPPVTTEAFF. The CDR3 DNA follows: TGTGCCAGCTCACCACCGGTTACCACTGAAGCTTTCTTT.

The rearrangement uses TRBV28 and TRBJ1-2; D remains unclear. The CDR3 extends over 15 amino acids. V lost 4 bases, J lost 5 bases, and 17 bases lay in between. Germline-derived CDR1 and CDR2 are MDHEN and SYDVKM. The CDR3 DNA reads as TGTGCCAGCAGTTCCGACGCGGGTCACGATTATGGCTACACCTTC. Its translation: CASSSDAGHDYGYTF.

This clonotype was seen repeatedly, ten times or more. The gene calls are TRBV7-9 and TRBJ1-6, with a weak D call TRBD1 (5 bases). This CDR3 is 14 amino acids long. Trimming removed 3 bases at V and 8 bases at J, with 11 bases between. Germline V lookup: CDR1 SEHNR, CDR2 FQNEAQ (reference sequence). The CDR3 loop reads CASSFARGDSPLHF. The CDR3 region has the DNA TGTGCCAGCAGCTTTGCCAGAGGGGATTCACCCCTCCACTTT.

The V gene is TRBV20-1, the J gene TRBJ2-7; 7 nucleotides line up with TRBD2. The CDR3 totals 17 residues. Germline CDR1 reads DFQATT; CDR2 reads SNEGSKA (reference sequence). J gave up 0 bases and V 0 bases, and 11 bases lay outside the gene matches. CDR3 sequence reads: CSARDEFLADTSYEQYF. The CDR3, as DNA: TGCAGTGCTAGAGATGAGTTTCTAGCGGATACCTCCTACGAGCAGTACTTC.

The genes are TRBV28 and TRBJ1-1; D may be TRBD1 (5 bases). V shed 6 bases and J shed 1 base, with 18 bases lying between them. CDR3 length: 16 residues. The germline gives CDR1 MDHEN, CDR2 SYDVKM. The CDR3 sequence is CASSSPVGGENTEAFF. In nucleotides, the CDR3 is TGTGCCAGCAGCAGCCCTGTGGGGGGAGAGAACACTGAAGCTTTCTTT.